This TCR beta chain was sequenced for a study of T-cell memory formation after mild COVID-19 (dated by TCRdb to the early 2020s). For the study in its entirety: Most TCR sequence clusters were specific to one of the two donors. The cohort comprised two young, previously healthy adult volunteers, one female and one male. Longitudinal TCRalpha and TCRbeta repertoire sequencing tracked T-cell clones expanding and contracting after mild COVID-19 in a couple of donors. Study-wide conclusions, independent of this receptor: Only two mild cases were covered in the study, and larger cohorts including severe cases with pre-infection samples were considered necessary. The detection of some responding clones in pre-infection memory suggests that pre-existing cross-reactive memory T cells joined the SARS-CoV-2 response. Contracting CD4+ clones were found mainly in CM and EM memory subsets, while CD8+ clones were enriched in EMRA. SARS-CoV-2 specificity was not confirmed for the second-wave clones peaking on day 37. From day 15 to 85, contracting clones showed balanced CD4/CD8 phenotypes, whereas a second wave of clones that expanded from day 15 to 37 leaned towards CD4+.

PBMCs were isolated by Ficoll-Paque density gradient centrifugation. CDR3 length: 16 amino acids, cysteine to phenylalanine. CDR3 DNA is the only sequence kept; it has 48 bases, read in frame from the first base. Looking up the germline V gene yields CDR1 SGHVS and CDR2 FQNEAQ. V lost 5 bases and J lost 9 bases; the stretch between them is 23 bases long. The sequencer listed for this sample is Illumina NovaSeq 6000. cDNA libraries for TCRalpha and TCRbeta were prepared by 5'RACE using constant-segment primers, with sample barcodes and unique molecular identifiers added. Trizol reagent was used to extract RNA from every sample. Library amplification was performed in two PCR steps, and a second sample barcode and Illumina TruSeq adapters were introduced in the second step. Sequencing of libraries was performed on an Illumina NovaSeq with 2 x 150 bp paired-end reads. On the authors' methods: The reads were demultiplexed and collapsed into UMI-guided consensus sequences using migec v1.2.7. With mixcr v2.1.11, UMI consensuses were aligned to TRA and TRB V and J templates and assembled into clonotypes. A clonotype was counted as expanded or contracted only if both edgeR and NoisET called the change significant, with noise models trained on biological replicates. edgeR calls used a false discovery rate-adjusted p below 0.01 and a log2 fold-change threshold of 1. As an exploratory analysis of dynamics, PCA with hierarchical clustering was applied to max-normalized trajectories of the 1000 most abundant clonotypes. The CD4 or CD8 phenotype of responding clones was assigned using the separately sequenced CD4+ and CD8+ repertoires. TCRdb passed the public sequencing reads through fastp at Q25 and MiXCR, retaining productive beta sequences. Rows are combined by CDR3 protein, so each entry shows the most common genes and DNA. TCRdb, not the original authors, processed these V and J calls. This sample is represented by roughly 100,000 distinct CDR3 sequences; around 15% of them were singletons. The ten largest clones add up to 25% to 30% of the sample.

A note on this clonotype: What this receptor recognizes is not known. One base away there is no much larger clone; base qualities are not given.

This TCR was sampled from an adult woman who had mild COVID-19 (a few samples of this study predate the infection). The sample titles of this study are shuffled in the database, so cell type and time point are left out; the donor was told from shared clones. Sequencing input: PBMCs or a T cell subset sorted from them (not recorded which). The chain uses TRBV7-8 and TRBJ2-1; a weak D assignment points to TRBD1 (5 bases agree). CDR3 region: CASSPYGASGFSEQFF. The DNA sequence follows: TGTGCCAGCAGCCCCTATGGGGCGTCCGGTTTCAGTGAGCAGTTCTTC.